Listed here are 27 T cell receptor beta chains from one sample, sequenced in a study of T cells in Graves' hyperthyroidism and ophthalmopathy. From RNA transcripts, TCR beta CDR3 regions were amplified. A set of HTBI primers served as the primers for a first-round RT-PCR of the TCR CDR3. In TCRdb, the multiplex PCR reads were re-called with MiXCR into one record per CDR3 protein. The sample includes under 650,000 distinct CDR3 sequences, 16% of them seen just once. What was sequenced was blood. Every receptor here comes from a woman aged 25-40 years with Graves' hyperthyroidism.

This clonotype was seen many times. The gene calls are TRBV27 and TRBJ2-7; D is possibly TRBD1 (6 bases). This CDR3 has 14 residues. Trimming shortened V by 6 bases and J by 0 bases, and 12 bases separated the two germline ends. Germline V gene lookup returns CDR1 MNHEY and CDR2 SMNVEV (reference sequence). Written as DNA, the CDR3 is TGTGCCAGCAGAGGACAGTCGGACTCCTACGAGCAGTACTTC. It encodes CASRGQSDSYEQYF.

This clonotype was counted ten times or more. This chain connects TRBV2 to TRBJ1-4; D remains ambiguous. The CDR3 spans 15 residues. The germline V gene encodes CDR1 SNHLY and CDR2 FYNNEI. V gave up 4 bases and J gave up 4 bases, with 13 bases separating them. DNA for the CDR3: TGTGCCAGCAGTGTAGTGGCGGCAGATAATGAAAAACTGTTTTTT. Translating it yields CASSVVAADNEKLFF.

Concerning this clonotype: Just one base apart from a much larger clone, this may be a read error. This chain uses TRBV28 with TRBJ1-2; 9 nucleotides align to TRBD1. The CDR3 contains 14 residues. Losses at the gene ends were 3 bases for V and 8 bases for J; bases not matched to a gene: 7. The germline CDR1 and CDR2 sequences are MDHEN and SYDVKM. The CDR3 DNA sequence: TGTGCCAGCAGTTTTGGGGACAGGGCAGGAGGCTACACCTTC. Its translation is CASSFGDRAGGYTF.

A few counts support this clonotype. The V call is TRBV28, the J call TRBJ1-3; 11 bases are a match to TRBD1. V trimming: 4 bases; J trimming: 0 bases; junction bases outside the gene matches: 8. Germline values: CDR1 MDHEN, CDR2 SYDVKM. The CDR3 contains 18 residues. This chain's CDR3 is CASSSSGTGGFSGNTIYF. The CDR3 DNA follows: TGTGCCAGCAGTTCCTCCGGGACAGGGGGTTTCTCTGGAAACACCATATATTTT.

The sample holds many counts of this clonotype. The chain employs TRBV5-1 and TRBJ2-3; 9 bases are a match to TRBD2. This CDR3 is built from 16 residues. V was clipped by 4 bases and J by 4 bases; unmatched bases: 10. Germline V gives CDR1 SGHRS, CDR2 YFSETQ. DNA of the CDR3: TGCGCCAGCAGCCTATTGACTAGCGGCACCGCAGATACGCAGTATTTT. Its protein is CASSLLTSGTADTQYF.

The chain combines TRBV20-1 with TRBJ2-7; unclear D gene. This CDR3 has 14 amino acids. The V end was cut by 2 bases, the J end by 0 bases, with 11 bases between. Germline V lookup: CDR1 DFQATT, CDR2 SNEGSKA (reference sequence). The CDR3 DNA reads TGCAGTGCTAGATCTGGAGAACTCTCCTACGAGCAGTACTTC. Residues: CSARSGELSYEQYF.

This clonotype came up many times. The chain joins TRBV28 to TRBJ2-1, with 12 nucleotides matching TRBD2. This CDR3 spans 15 amino acids. Germline V gene lookup returns CDR1 MDHEN and CDR2 SYDVKM. Trimming cost V 6 bases and J 3 bases; bases outside gene matches: 3. CDR3 residues: CASSLAGGGYNEQFF. The DNA of the CDR3 is TGTGCCAGCAGCCTAGCGGGAGGGGGCTACAATGAGCAGTTCTTC. Using reference TRBV28 and TRBJ2-1 for the parts outside the CDR3, the full variable domain is DVKVTQSSRYLVKRTGEKVFLECVQDMDHENMFWYRQDPGLGLRLIYFSYDVKMKEKGDIPEGYSVSREKKERFSLILESASTNQTSMYLCASSLAGGGYNEQFFGPGTRLTVL.

This clonotype was counted many times. The chain couples TRBV5-1 to TRBJ1-1; no clear D. The germline V gene has CDR1 SGHRS and CDR2 YFSETQ. This CDR3 region has 13 residues. Trimming shortened V by 4 bases and J by 4 bases, and 11 bases separated the two germline ends. The DNA for the CDR3 is TGCGCCAGCAGCGTCCAGGTTGGCACTGAAGCTTTCTTT. This encodes CASSVQVGTEAFF.

This clonotype showed up many times. The genes are TRBV2 and TRBJ1-2; 7 bases match TRBD1. Germline assignment: CDR1 SNHLY and CDR2 FYNNEI. This CDR3 is built from 14 residues. V shed 8 bases, J shed 5 bases, and the junction held 11 bases outside the gene matches. The CDR3 sequence is CASGEGTADYGYTF. CDR3 coding DNA: TGTGCCAGCGGGGAGGGGACAGCCGATTATGGCTACACCTTC.

The chain employs TRBV9 and TRBJ1-2; 8 bases line up with TRBD1. Germline V gene lookup returns CDR1 SGDLS and CDR2 YYNGEE. The CDR3 contains 15 residues. The junction had 2 bases not matched to a gene; V was cut back by 0 bases and J by 1 base. CDR3 sequence (DNA): TGTGCCAGCAGCGTAGGACAGGGGAATAACTATGGCTACACCTTC. Its translation: CASSVGQGNNYGYTF.

This clonotype showed up many times. The J gene is TRBJ2-1, the V gene TRBV24-1; D might be TRBD2 (6 bases). The CDR3 runs 16 residues. V was shortened by 3 bases and J by 2 bases, with 13 bases between the two germline ends. Germline CDR1 reads KGHDR; CDR2 reads SFDVKD. The CDR3 DNA sequence: TGTGCCACCAGTGATAGCGAGCGCGGGACCTACAATGAGCAGTTCTTC. This translates into CATSDSERGTYNEQFF.

The rearrangement links TRBV18 to TRBJ2-2, with 8 bases that match TRBD1. With 3 bases clipped from V and 0 bases from J, the junction kept 12 bases outside the gene matches. The CDR3 contains 19 residues. CDR1 and CDR2 from the germline V gene are KGHSH and LQKENI. The CDR3 DNA follows: TGTGCCAGCTCACCCTCTCAGGGGGCGGACCACGCGAACACCGGGGAGCTGTTTTTT. Its protein product is CASSPSQGADHANTGELFF.

Many counts were recorded for this clonotype. The gene calls are TRBV12-5 and TRBJ2-3; D remains unclear. The CDR3 is 12 amino acids. With 6 bases removed from V and 3 bases from J, the gap between germline ends came to 7 bases. Germline V gives CDR1 LGHNT, CDR2 FRNRAP. CDR3 region: CASGSTTDTQYF. DNA of the CDR3: TGTGCTAGTGGGTCTACGACAGATACGCAGTATTTT. Full variable domain (remainder filled in from reference TRBV12-5 and TRBJ2-3): DARVTQTPRHKVTEMGQEVTMRCQPILGHNTVFWYRQTMMQGLELLAYFRNRAPLDDSGMPKDRFSAEMPDATLATLKIQPSEPRDSAVYFCASGSTTDTQYFGPGTRLTVL.

The sample holds many counts of this clonotype. The genes are TRBV3-1 and TRBJ1-1; maybe TRBD1 (5 bases). Germline V gene sequence: CDR1 LGHDT, CDR2 YNNKEL (reference sequence). CDR3 size: 15 residues. The V end lost 4 bases, the J end lost 1 base, and 13 bases lay between the germline ends. The CDR3 loop is CASSPAGHPNTEAFF. In DNA form, the CDR3 reads TGTGCCAGCAGCCCGGCCGGACATCCGAACACTGAAGCTTTCTTT.

This chain joins TRBV6-1 and TRBJ2-7; perhaps TRBD2 as D (5 bases). CDR3 size: 11 residues. Germline CDR1 is MNHNS and CDR2 is SASEGT. The germline V and J ends were trimmed by 5 bases and 7 bases, with 9 bases remaining between them. The CDR3 protein is CASSFQREQYF. CDR3 coding DNA: TGTGCCAGCAGTTTTCAGCGGGAGCAGTACTTC.

V usage is TRBV11-2 and J usage is TRBJ2-5; D tentatively fits TRBD1 or TRBD2 (6 bases each). Germline V CDR1 and CDR2: SGHAT, FQNNGV. The germline V and J ends were trimmed by 5 bases and 5 bases, with 21 bases remaining between them. The CDR3 is 16 amino acids. Written as DNA, the CDR3 is TGTGCCAGCAGCGGAGGGGGGTTTATGGAACGGGAGACCCAGTACTTC. This sequence encodes CASSGGGFMERETQYF.

The chain links TRBV9 to TRBJ1-5; possibly TRBD1 for D (6 bases). Germline V gene data show CDR1 as SGDLS and CDR2 as YYNGEE. CDR3 size: 15 residues. Trimming stripped 2 bases from V and 7 bases from J, with 16 bases between. CDR3 nucleotide sequence: TGTGCCAGCAGCGTCGGGGGAGGGGGAGGGCAGCCCCAGCATTTT. This gives the protein CASSVGGGGGQPQHF. Looking up the rest from reference TRBV9 and TRBJ1-5 gives the full variable domain: DSGVTQTPKHLITATGQRVTLRCSPRSGDLSVYWYQQSLDQGLQFLIQYYNGEERAKGNILERFSAQQFPDLHSELNLSSLELGDSALYFCASSVGGGGGQPQHFGDGTRLSIL.

This clonotype showed up just a few times. This chain uses TRBV6-1 with TRBJ2-1; TRBD2 aligns across 9 bases. The CDR3 totals 16 residues. The germline gives CDR1 MNHNS, CDR2 SASEGT. Trimming at V came to 6 bases and at J to 2 bases, leaving 8 bases not matched to a gene. This CDR3 is CASRDPKRGAYNEQFF. The CDR3 nucleotides read TGTGCCAGCAGGGACCCAAAGCGGGGGGCCTACAATGAGCAGTTCTTC.

This sequence joins TRBV20-1 and TRBJ2-2; D gene uncertain. Germline values: CDR1 DFQATT, CDR2 SNEGSKA (reference sequence). Trimming stripped 0 bases from V and 2 bases from J, with 13 bases between. The CDR3 extends over 16 amino acids. CDR3 amino acids: CSAREVFPPNTGELFF. The CDR3, as DNA: TGCAGTGCTAGAGAGGTCTTCCCCCCAAACACCGGGGAGCTGTTTTTT.

Ten or more counts support this clonotype. V is TRBV5-1 and J is TRBJ2-1; the D is unclear. The CDR3 contains 15 residues. Germline values: CDR1 SGHRS, CDR2 YFSETQ. V was shortened by 1 base and J by 0 bases, with 8 bases between the two germline ends. The CDR3 nucleotides read TGCGCCAGCAGCTTGCGGGCGAGCTCCTACAATGAGCAGTTCTTC. Encoded protein: CASSLRASSYNEQFF.

This clonotype came up many times. This sequence joins TRBV24-1 and TRBJ2-3; TRBD1 agrees at 8 bases. There are 19 residues in the CDR3. The ends lost 4 bases at V and 3 bases at J; junction bases unmatched: 17. The germline CDR1 and CDR2 sequences are KGHDR and SFDVKD. In DNA, the CDR3 is TGTGCCACCAGTGAACCTTTCGCGGACAGGGCAAGGGGGACAGATACGCAGTATTTT. It encodes CATSEPFADRARGTDTQYF.

The V and J genes are TRBV30 and TRBJ1-4; 7 bases agree with TRBD1. This CDR3 spans 13 amino acids. Germline assignment: CDR1 GTSNPN and CDR2 SVGIG (reference sequence). The V and J ends lost 8 bases and 7 bases, in that order; junction bases with no gene match: 10. DNA for the CDR3: TGTGCCGGCACCAGGGGGAACGGTGAAAAACTGTTTTTT. Its translation: CAGTRGNGEKLFF.

The table lists this clonotype with a few counts. J is TRBJ2-7 and V is TRBV6-1, with D possibly matching TRBD2 (6 bases). Germline values: CDR1 MNHNS, CDR2 SASEGT. The CDR3 length is 15 residues. The V end was cut by 6 bases, the J end by 2 bases, with 17 bases between. The CDR3 nucleotides are TGTGCCAGCAGCACCCCGCGGGGCCCAACCTACGAGCAGTACTTC. This sequence encodes CASSTPRGPTYEQYF.

This clonotype showed up many times. The chain recombines TRBV6-6 with TRBJ2-7; no firm D call. Germline V lookup: CDR1 MNHNY, CDR2 SVGAGI (reference sequence). V was cut by 0 bases and J by 0 bases, with 6 bases left in between. The CDR3 has 14 amino acids. The CDR3, as DNA: TGTGCCAGCAGTTACTCAGAGACCTCCTACGAGCAGTACTTC. Translation gives CASSYSETSYEQYF.

V is TRBV6-1 and J is TRBJ2-1; D may be TRBD2 (7 bases). Germline V gives CDR1 MNHNS, CDR2 SASEGT. There are 16 residues in the CDR3. The V gene lost 6 bases and the J gene lost 9 bases, with 24 bases spanning the gap. The CDR3 loop reads CASRKKGGGMLGEQFF. The CDR3 bases are TGTGCCAGCAGAAAAAAAGGGGGGGGTATGTTGGGTGAGCAGTTCTTC.

This clonotype occurred many times. The rearrangement joins TRBV5-1 to TRBJ2-3; the D gene is possibly TRBD1 (5 bases). The germline CDR1 and CDR2 sequences are SGHRS and YFSETQ. The CDR3 runs 15 residues. Trimming left V 2 bases short and J 1 base short, with 11 bases between. The CDR3 loop reads CASSFTTGGTDTQYF. The CDR3 nucleotides read TGCGCCAGCAGCTTTACCACAGGAGGCACAGATACGCAGTATTTT.

About this clonotype: A much larger clone lies one base from this, so it may be a read error. The CDR3 here is CASGFGLGNEQFF. In nucleotides, the CDR3 is TGCGCCAGCGGCTTCGGTTTGGGAAATGAGCAGTTCTTC. This chain uses TRBV5-1 with TRBJ2-1; D unclear. The CDR3 sequence is 13 residues long. Germline V gene lookup returns CDR1 SGHRS and CDR2 YFSETQ.